This TCR beta chain was sequenced for a study of beta chain features in type 1 diabetes. There are 15 residues in the CDR3. V was trimmed by 8 bases and J by 2 bases, leaving 21 bases between them. Looked up from germline, CDR1 is SQVTM and CDR2 is ANQGSEA. Investigators reverse transcribed all isolated RNA, so they sequenced expressed TCRB transcripts. TCRdb's copy holds only in-frame clones and misses some; the assay was immunoSEQ multiplex PCR. The profile shows around 300,000 clones, 11% of them singletons. With respect to this clone: As yet, its antigen is unknown.

It was via CD45RO/CCR7/CD25/CD127/CD95/CD27 that CD4+ naive, central memory, regulatory and stem cell-like memory cells were sorted. Findings and caveats of the study: Sampled from patients, naive, central memory and Treg TCRB repertoires appeared more similar than those sampled from healthy donors.

The TCR sequence derives from a woman aged 30 to 39 in good health. Sequenced material: naive CD4+ T cells from blood. The chain recombines TRBV29-1 with TRBJ2-5; D is possibly TRBD2 (6 bases). CDR3 DNA sequence: TGCAGCACTGCCGGAGGGGCCGGCCAACAAGAGACCCAGTACTTC. As protein: CSTAGGAGQQETQYF.